The next 21 T cell receptor beta chains were all read from a single sample in a study of T cells after yellow fever vaccination. One entry per CDR3 protein results from TCRdb running MiXCR on the 5' RACE reads. The repertoire holds about 630,000 distinct CDR3 sequences, with around 12% as singletons. The source material was PBMCs, sampled on the day of the yellow fever booster vaccination. The receptors derive from a young man who received the YFV17D yellow fever vaccine.

This clonotype was observed a handful of times. This chain uses TRBV21-1 with TRBJ2-7. TRBV21-1 is given as a pseudogene. This CDR3 has 16 residues. In DNA form, the CDR3 reads TGTGCCAGCAGCAAGTCCGGAGCAGGCAAGACCTACGAGCAGTACTTC. As protein: CASSKSGAGKTYEQYF.

This clonotype has more than one count but fewer than ten. This sequence joins TRBV10-2 and TRBJ2-1; 9 bases are shared with TRBD1. Germline V gene data show CDR1 as WSHSY and CDR2 as SAAADI. There are 14 residues in the CDR3. The trim removed 6 bases at V and 7 bases at J, leaving 7 bases unmatched. The CDR3 loop reads CASRVPGQGNEQFF. The CDR3 region has the DNA TGCGCCAGCAGGGTCCCGGGACAGGGTAATGAGCAGTTCTTC.

This clonotype came up a few times. This sequence joins TRBV12-3 or TRBV12-4 and TRBJ1-1, with a tentative D call TRBD1 (6 bases). V lost 5 bases, J lost 1 base, and 11 bases lay in between. The CDR3 extends over 14 amino acids. CDR3 region: CASSTWTANTEAFF. The CDR3 nucleotides are TGTGCCAGCAGTACCTGGACAGCGAACACTGAAGCTTTCTTT.

This clonotype showed up just a few times. The rearrangement links TRBV7-9 to TRBJ1-1; the D is unclear. V lost 7 bases and J lost 0, with 12 bases in between. This CDR3 region has 14 residues. Germline values: CDR1 SEHNR, CDR2 FQNEAQ (reference sequence). The CDR3, as DNA: TGTGCCAGCAACCCGACTTTAATGAACACTGAAGCTTTCTTT. Translation gives CASNPTLMNTEAFF.

The chain links TRBV6-2 or TRBV6-3 to TRBJ2-7, with 9 bases aligning to TRBD2. The CDR3 extends over 13 amino acids. In germline, CDR1 is MNHEY, CDR2 SVGEGT. J gave up 3 bases and V 6 bases, and 3 bases lay outside the gene matches. The CDR3 DNA sequence: TGTGCCAGCAGAATAGCGGGAGTCTACGAGCAGTACTTC. Translation: CASRIAGVYEQYF.

This clonotype was seen a handful of times. The rearrangement uses TRBV29-1 and TRBJ2-2, with no clear D. CDR1 and CDR2 from the germline V gene are SQVTM and ANQGSEA. The CDR3 has 14 amino acids. V was shortened by 0 bases and J by 5 bases, with 10 bases between the two germline ends. CDR3 DNA: TGCAGCGTTGAAGATTCCGGTGAGACCGGGGAGCTGTTTTTT. Residues: CSVEDSGETGELFF.

This clonotype was seen only a few times. V and J are TRBV2 and TRBJ1-5, with a possible D match to TRBD1 (5 bases). The CDR3 length is 17 residues. The V and J ends lost 1 base and 6 bases respectively, with 19 bases between them. Germline V lookup: CDR1 SNHLY, CDR2 FYNNEI. The CDR3 loop is CASSEGQGLVSRQPQHF. CDR3 nucleotides: TGTGCCAGCAGTGAAGGTCAGGGTCTTGTGTCTCGTCAGCCCCAGCATTTT.

The chain combines TRBV4-2 with TRBJ2-7; the D gene is possibly TRBD2 (6 bases). Germline values: CDR1 LGHNA, CDR2 YNFKEQ. The CDR3 contains 20 residues. The V and J ends lost 0 bases and 2 bases respectively, with 26 bases between them. The CDR3 region has the DNA TGTGCCAGCAGCCAAGAAGAGGGAACATACAGGAGGGTCCTTCCCTACGAGCAGTACTTC. It translates to CASSQEEGTYRRVLPYEQYF.

The rearrangement uses TRBV11-2 and TRBJ1-1, with D possibly TRBD1 on 6 matching bases. This CDR3 comprises 15 residues. V lost 5 bases to trimming and J lost 0 bases, with 13 bases between them. CDR1 is SGHAT and CDR2 is FQNNGV in the germline V gene. The CDR3 nucleotides are TGTGCCAGCAGCCCATGGGGGGGCCTGAACACTGAAGCTTTCTTT. It codes for CASSPWGGLNTEAFF.

This chain connects TRBV29-1 to TRBJ1-1; perhaps TRBD1 as D (6 bases). Between the trimmed V and J ends, which lost 6 bases and 2 bases, there was a span of 13 bases. Germline assignment: CDR1 SQVTM and CDR2 ANQGSEA. CDR3 length: 13 residues. The chain's CDR3 is CSVDQGYNTEAFF. CDR3 bases: TGCAGCGTAGACCAGGGGTACAACACTGAAGCTTTCTTT.

This clonotype showed up just a few times. The gene calls are TRBV5-1 and TRBJ1-4; tentative D call: TRBD1 (6 bases). The CDR3 consists of 16 residues. In germline, CDR1 is SGHRS, CDR2 YFSETQ. Trimming left V 0 bases short and J 4 bases short, with 13 bases between. For the CDR3, the DNA is TGCGCCAGCAGCTTGGGACCGACAGGAATTAATGAAAAACTGTTTTTT. This gives the protein CASSLGPTGINEKLFF.

V and J are TRBV5-8 and TRBJ2-7; D is perhaps TRBD2 (5 bases). The CDR3 has 16 residues. Deletions cut 4 bases from V and 2 bases from J, with 19 bases between. Germline values: CDR1 SGHTS, CDR2 YDEGEE. CDR3 loop: CASSPRDYHGTYEQYF. CDR3 in DNA: TGTGCCAGCAGCCCCAGAGACTACCACGGAACCTACGAGCAGTACTTC. Supplemented by reference TRBV5-8 and TRBJ2-7, the full variable domain reads EAGVTQSPTHLIKTRGQQATLRCSPISGHTSVYWYQQALGLGLQFLLWYDEGEERNRGNFPPRFSGRQFPNYSSELNVNALELEDSALYLCASSPRDYHGTYEQYFGPGTRLTVT.

The chain employs TRBV19 and TRBJ2-7, with D possibly matching TRBD1 (5 bases). The CDR3 covers 13 residues. V lost 5 bases, J lost 6 bases, and 14 bases lay in between. Per the germline V gene, CDR1 is LNHDA and CDR2 is SQIVND (reference sequence). The CDR3 nucleotides read TGTGCCAGTAGTTCCTCGACAGCGCTCGAGCAGTACTTC. Its protein product is CASSSSTALEQYF.

This clonotype came up a few times. The V call is TRBV19, the J call TRBJ1-5; no reliable D call. This CDR3 has 13 residues. Trimming took 5 bases from V and 6 from J, leaving 11 bases between them. Germline V gene lookup returns CDR1 LNHDA and CDR2 SQIVND (reference sequence). The CDR3 sequence: CASSWEMFQPQHF. CDR3 in DNA: TGTGCCAGTAGTTGGGAAATGTTTCAGCCCCAGCATTTT.

J is TRBJ2-1 and V is TRBV18, with a weak D call TRBD2 (6 bases). CDR1 is KGHSH and CDR2 is LQKENI in the germline V gene. Trimming cost V 3 bases and J 4 bases, with 13 bases left between them. This CDR3 has 15 amino acids. The CDR3 region has the DNA TGTGCCAGCTCACCCCTCGCACTAGCTTACAATGAGCAGTTCTTC. Translating it yields CASSPLALAYNEQFF.

The V and J genes are TRBV4-2 and TRBJ1-1; 8 bases fit TRBD1. Germline CDR1 is LGHNA and CDR2 is YNFKEQ. Losses at the gene ends were 2 bases for V and 2 bases for J; bases not matched to a gene: 4. The CDR3 sequence is 15 residues long. CDR3 sequence (DNA): TGTGCCAGCAGCCAACTTGGACAGGGCAACACTGAAGCTTTCTTT. Protein: CASSQLGQGNTEAFF.

There are a few counts of this clonotype. This chain joins TRBV11-2 and TRBJ2-7; maybe TRBD1 (6 bases). CDR1 and CDR2 (germline): SGHAT, FQNNGV. V lost 7 bases and J lost 3, with 19 bases in between. The CDR3 is made up of 15 amino acids. Here the CDR3 reads CASTSQQGMIYEQYF. The CDR3, as DNA: TGTGCCAGCACCTCCCAACAGGGTATGATCTACGAGCAGTACTTC.

The chain carries TRBV4-3 and TRBJ2-3; the match to TRBD2 covers 13 bases. J gave up 0 bases and V 5 bases, and 5 bases lay outside the gene matches. Germline-derived CDR1 and CDR2 are LGHNA and YSLEER. This CDR3 comprises 17 residues. CDR3 sequence (DNA): TGCGCCAGCAGCGAGGGACTAGCGGGACTAAGCACAGATACGCAGTATTTT. Encoded protein: CASSEGLAGLSTDTQYF.

The chain uses TRBV20-1 and TRBJ2-7; 10 nucleotides align to TRBD1. The V gene end was trimmed by 3 bases and the J gene end by 7 bases; junction bases not matched to a gene: 6. The CDR3 consists of 13 residues. Germline V gene lookup returns CDR1 DFQATT and CDR2 SNEGSKA (reference sequence). This chain's CDR3 is CSARMDRGYEQYF. The CDR3 coding sequence is TGCAGTGCTAGGATGGACAGGGGGTATGAGCAGTACTTC.

The chain couples TRBV25-1 to TRBJ2-7; no clear D gene. Germline assignment: CDR1 MGHDK and CDR2 SYGVNS. The V and J ends lost 3 bases and 3 bases respectively, with 15 bases between them. The CDR3 sequence is 15 residues long. The CDR3 spells CASSDAADPGYEQYF. CDR3 coding DNA: TGTGCCAGCAGTGACGCGGCCGATCCTGGCTACGAGCAGTACTTC.

This clonotype was seen only a few times. CDR3 nucleotides: TGTGCCAGCATAGGGGACAGTACCTTCTACGAGCAGTACTTC. Translated: CASIGDSTFYEQYF. The chain combines TRBV11-2 with TRBJ2-7; 7 bases agree with TRBD1. The CDR3 length is 14 residues. J gave up 3 bases and V 7 bases, and 9 bases lay outside the gene matches. Germline loops: CDR1 SGHAT, CDR2 FQNNGV.